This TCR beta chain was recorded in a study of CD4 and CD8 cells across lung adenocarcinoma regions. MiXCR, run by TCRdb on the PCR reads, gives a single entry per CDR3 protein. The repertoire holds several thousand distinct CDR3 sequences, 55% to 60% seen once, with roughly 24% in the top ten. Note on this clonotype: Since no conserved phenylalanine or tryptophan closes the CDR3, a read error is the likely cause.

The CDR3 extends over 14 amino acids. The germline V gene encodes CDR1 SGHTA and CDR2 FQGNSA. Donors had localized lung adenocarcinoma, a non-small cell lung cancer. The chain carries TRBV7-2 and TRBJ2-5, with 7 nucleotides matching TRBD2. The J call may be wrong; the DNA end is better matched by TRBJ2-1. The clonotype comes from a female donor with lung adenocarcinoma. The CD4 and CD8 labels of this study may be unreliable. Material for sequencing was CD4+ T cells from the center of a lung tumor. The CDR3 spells CASSLMGGEETQFS. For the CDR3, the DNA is TGTGCCAGCAGCTTAATGGGAGGGGAAGAGACCCAGTTCTCC.